This T cell receptor (beta chain) was recovered during a study of cytotoxic CD8 clonotypes in ibrutinib-treated CLL. For the study at large: Among responders, roughly 25 were partial and 2 complete; after median roughly 68 months, approximately 15 stayed remitted and some twelve progressed. The study's findings and limits: Sustained-remission and progressing patients diverged in sampling times. The clonality went up when patients responded to ibrutinib and dropped back toward baseline at progression.

Only a few counts were recorded for this clone. What it binds is not known. Target depth was 1 in 200,000 to 1 in 1 million T cells, about 10x per clonotype. Assay: immunoSEQ multiplex PCR; the TCRdb copy retains only in-frame clones and omits some. The sample shows approximately 280,000 clones, about 72% of them seen only once. V trimming: 7 bases; J trimming: 4 bases; junction bases outside the gene matches: 6. This CDR3 is built from 13 residues. CDR1 is LNHNV, CDR2 YYDKDF, per germline (reference sequence). The gene calls are TRBV15 and TRBJ1-1; 7 bases map to TRBD1. The sequences come from PBMCs, collected at disease progression, from a patient treated with ibrutinib. The clonotype comes from a human donor with chronic lymphocytic leukemia. The CDR3 region is CATTRQGLTEAFF. CDR3 DNA sequence: TGTGCCACCACGCGACAGGGTCTCACTGAAGCTTTCTTT.